There are many counts of the clone carrying this TCR beta chain. What it recognizes is unknown. Individual cDNA molecules were tagged with unique molecular identifiers, the study reported. TCRdb fed the 5' RACE reads into MiXCR, producing one record per CDR3 protein. The top ten hold approximately 8.8% of the sample, which has some 52,000 distinct CDR3 sequences, roughly 8% seen once. Germline-derived CDR1 and CDR2 are SGHTA and FQGNSA. This CDR3 is 13 amino acids long. Losses at the gene ends were 5 bases for V and 7 bases for J; bases not matched to a gene: 5. This entry belongs to a study of early T cells in non-severe SARS-CoV-2 infection. Study outcomes and limitations: Lookups in VDJdb leaned toward anti-spike CD8 responses and missed private and CD4 specificities.

The sample taken for sequencing was whole blood. This chain joins TRBV7-2 and TRBJ1-5, with 7 positions matching TRBD1. The sequence was obtained from an adult who was a healthcare worker with PCR-confirmed SARS-CoV-2 infection or an uninfected control (not recorded which). The CDR3 nucleotides read TGTGCCAGCAGCAAGGACAGGTCCCAGCCCCAGCATTTT. This codes for CASSKDRSQPQHF.